The 5 T cell receptor beta chains in this list originate from one sample, sequenced in a study of blood T cell repertoires in COVID-19. Sequencing used immunoSEQ multiplex PCR; TCRdb keeps in-frame clones, though not all of them. Among about 260,000 clones, over 80% were seen once, and the ten largest hold under 5.5%. Sequencing input: peripheral blood. The receptors shown here come from a man aged 60 to 69 who had recovered from COVID-19.

This CDR3 reads CASSLGRTSGINEQFF. DNA for the CDR3: TGTGCCAGCAGCTTGGGACGGACTAGCGGAATCAATGAGCAGTTCTTC. The chain recombines TRBV7-9 with TRBJ2-1; TRBD2 matches 10 bases. The CDR3 contains 16 residues. The V and J ends lost 3 bases and 6 bases, in that order; junction bases with no gene match: 8. The germline V gene encodes CDR1 SEHNR and CDR2 FQNEAQ (reference sequence).

This clone was recorded once. The CDR3 region has the DNA TGCGCCAGCAGCTTGGGGACAGGGCTCGACACTGAAGCTTTCTTT. This codes for CASSLGTGLDTEAFF. This chain connects TRBV5-1 to TRBJ1-1; TRBD1 agrees at 8 bases. This CDR3 has 15 residues. The V gene end was trimmed by 0 bases and the J gene end by 3 bases; junction bases not matched to a gene: 4. The germline V gene has CDR1 SGHRS and CDR2 YFSETQ. Based on the CDR3 plus reference TRBV5-1 and TRBJ1-1, the full variable domain is KAGVTQTPRYLIKTRGQQVTLSCSPISGHRSVSWYQQTPGQGLQFLFEYFSETQRNKGNFPGRFSGRQFSNSRSEMNVSTLELGDSALYLCASSLGTGLDTEAFFGQGTRLTVV.

V is TRBV6-5 and J is TRBJ1-2; 9 positions agree with TRBD1. The CDR3 is 14 amino acids. After removal of 7 bases from V and 3 bases from J, the junction contained 6 bases not matched to a gene. Germline CDR1 MNHEY, CDR2 SVGAGI. CDR3 in DNA: TGTGCCAGCACCTCGGGGACAGGGCACTATGGCTACACCTTC. This sequence encodes CASTSGTGHYGYTF.

The V and J genes are TRBV6-5 and TRBJ1-5; 7 positions agree with TRBD1. CDR1 and CDR2 from the germline V gene are MNHEY and SVGAGI. V was pared by 5 bases and J by 0 bases, with 4 bases of the junction left unmatched. The CDR3 spans 15 residues. The CDR3 spells CASSMDRYSNQPQHF. CDR3 in DNA: TGTGCCAGCAGTATGGACAGGTATAGCAATCAGCCCCAGCATTTT.

This chain connects TRBV24-1 to TRBJ1-2; D is uncertain. CDR1 KGHDR and CDR2 SFDVKD come from the germline V gene. V was cut by 3 bases and J by 8 bases, with 18 bases left in between. The CDR3 is made up of 15 amino acids. The CDR3 DNA reads TGTGCCACCAGTGATAGAACTGCAGGATCTTTCGGCTACACCTTC. This gives the protein CATSDRTAGSFGYTF.